The TCR beta chain described here comes from a study of blood T cell repertoires in COVID-19. In the study overall: Acute and convalescent COVID-19 specimens originated in the United States, Italy and Spain. Sample material is recorded as cDNA or gDNA derived from T cells, B-cell-depleted T cells, or PBMCs.

The assay was immunoSEQ multiplex PCR, and TCRdb's table has in-frame clones only and misses some. Of about 240,000 clones in the sample, around 83% are singletons; the top ten hold over 10%. Per the germline V gene, CDR1 is SGHTA and CDR2 is FQGTGA. V lost 0 bases to trimming and J lost 3 bases; unmatched junction nucleotides: 3. The CDR3 sequence is 15 residues long. The sequencing input was peripheral blood. The sequence was obtained from a woman between 55 and 75 years old with active or convalescent COVID-19. This sequence joins TRBV7-3 and TRBJ1-1; 8 bases are a match to TRBD1. CDR3 region: CASSLTTGAYTEAFF. The DNA for the CDR3 is TGTGCCAGCAGCTTAACGACAGGGGCCTACACTGAAGCTTTCTTT.